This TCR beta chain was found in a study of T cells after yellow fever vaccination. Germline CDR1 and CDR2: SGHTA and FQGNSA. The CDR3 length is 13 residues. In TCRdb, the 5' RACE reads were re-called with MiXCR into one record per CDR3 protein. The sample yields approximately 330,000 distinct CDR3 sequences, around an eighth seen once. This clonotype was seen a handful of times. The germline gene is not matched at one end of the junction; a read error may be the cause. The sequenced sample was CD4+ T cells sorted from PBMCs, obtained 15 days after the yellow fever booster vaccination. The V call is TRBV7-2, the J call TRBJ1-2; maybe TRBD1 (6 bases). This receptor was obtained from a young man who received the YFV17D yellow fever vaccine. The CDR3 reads CASSNTGRNRAAF. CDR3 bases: TGTGCCAGCAGCAACACCGGCCGGAACAGGGCAGCCTTC.